One T cell receptor beta chain is described in this entry. The data were taken from a study of shared clonotypes between healthy human individuals. Study-level information: Researchers assigned three CD4 naive, three CD4 memory, two CD8 naive and one CD8 memory plate to each donor.

The assay ran at deep level. The material for each subset, its genomic DNA, was split evenly across several immunoSEQ plates. Repertoires were generated with immunoSEQ multiplex PCR, while TCRdb's copy carries only in-frame clones and drops some. This sample has hundreds of thousands of clones, with about 96% found just once. The CDR3 is made up of 14 amino acids. Germline-derived CDR1 and CDR2 are KGHSH and LQKENI. This chain joins TRBV18 and TRBJ2-5; tentatively, D is TRBD1 (6 bases). Matching the DNA end better, TRBJ2-7 makes the J call doubtful. The origin of this receptor is a woman in her twenties or thirties in good health. Sequencing input: naive CD4+ T cells sorted from blood. As for subset: CD45RA+ positively selected. CDR3 amino acids: CASSPKDSSYEQYF. DNA for the CDR3: TGTGCCAGCTCACCGAAGGACAGCTCCTACGAGCAGTACTTC.